Shown below are 14 T cell receptor beta chains from a single sample sequenced in a study of cytomegalovirus exposure and HLA in healthy donors. The PCR used 60 Vbeta and 13 Jbeta primers. Clones were read by immunoSEQ multiplex PCR, and TCRdb kept only the in-frame ones, dropping some. The table lists about 110,000 clones, roughly three fifths of them singletons, with around 3.9% in the top ten. Sequencing was performed on PBMCs. The source of these receptors is a man aged 25-40 years in good health and CMV-seropositive.

J is TRBJ1-6 and V is TRBV2; 7 nucleotides match TRBD1. This CDR3 region has 14 residues. Germline V gene sequence: CDR1 SNHLY, CDR2 FYNNEI. Trimming removed 1 base from V and 9 bases from J; junction bases left unmatched: 3. The CDR3 loop reads CASSEGQGVSPLHF. The CDR3, as DNA: TGTGCCAGCAGTGAAGGGCAGGGGGTTTCACCCCTCCACTTT.

This clone was seen once. The gene calls are TRBV4-1 and TRBJ2-7; D perhaps matches TRBD2 (6 bases). The CDR3 covers 14 residues. Deletions cut 3 bases from V and 3 bases from J, with 12 bases between. Per the germline V gene, CDR1 is MGHRA and CDR2 is YSYEKL. The CDR3 is CASSQRDFNYEQYF. As DNA, the CDR3 is TGCGCCAGCAGCCAGCGGGACTTCAACTACGAGCAGTACTTC.

V is TRBV5-4 and J is TRBJ2-3; 10 positions agree with TRBD2. Germline V gene lookup returns CDR1 SGHNT and CDR2 YYREEE (reference sequence). Trimming cost V 4 bases and J 5 bases; bases outside gene matches: 13. The CDR3 spans 17 residues. The CDR3 bases are TGTGCCAGCAGCCACGGTGGGGGAGCGGGGGGGGAAGATACGCAGTATTTT. Translation: CASSHGGGAGGEDTQYF.

This clone was counted only a few times. The chain combines TRBV5-8 with TRBJ1-1; 9 nucleotides line up with TRBD1. The V segment lost 2 bases and the J segment 4 bases; nucleotides outside the gene matches: 9. CDR1 is SGHTS and CDR2 is YDEGEE in the germline V gene. The CDR3 consists of 16 residues. CDR3 DNA: TGTGCCAGCAGCTTTGGGGACAGGGATTGGGGCACTGAAGCTTTCTTT. The encoded protein is CASSFGDRDWGTEAFF.

The V and J genes are TRBV18 and TRBJ2-7, with D perhaps matching TRBD1 (7 bases). CDR3 length equals 16 residues. V was clipped by 0 bases and J by 2 bases, with 14 bases between them. Germline-derived CDR1 and CDR2 are KGHSH and LQKENI. The CDR3 region is CASSPPSPGGTYEQYF. The CDR3 DNA reads TGTGCCAGCTCACCACCGTCCCCAGGGGGGACCTACGAGCAGTACTTC. Full variable domain (outside the CDR3, taken from reference TRBV18 and TRBJ2-7): NAGVMQNPRHLVRRRGQEARLRCSPMKGHSHVYWYRQLPEEGLKFMVYLQKENIIDESGMPKERFSAEFPKEGPSILRIQQVVRGDSAAYFCASSPPSPGGTYEQYFGPGTRLTVT.

This chain's CDR3 is CSVQGAAEAFF. As DNA, the CDR3 is TGCAGCGTACAGGGGGCGGCTGAAGCTTTCTTT. This rearrangement joins TRBV29-1 to TRBJ1-1; 9 bases match TRBD1. The CDR3 contains 11 residues. Germline CDR1 reads SQVTM; CDR2 reads ANQGSEA. V shed 6 bases, J shed 6 bases, and the junction held 2 bases outside the gene matches.

The V call is TRBV16, the J call TRBJ1-5; unclear D gene. The germline CDR1 and CDR2 sequences are KGHSY and FQNENV. This CDR3 is built from 14 residues. Trimming shortened V by 4 bases and J by 4 bases, and 11 bases separated the two germline ends. CDR3 sequence: CASSPGRANQPQHF. CDR3 DNA sequence: TGTGCCAGCAGCCCGGGGAGGGCAAATCAGCCCCAGCATTTT.

V and J are TRBV7-2 and TRBJ2-5; 9 bases align to TRBD1. The V and J ends lost 7 bases and 4 bases, in that order; junction bases with no gene match: 7. Looked up from germline, CDR1 is SGHTA and CDR2 is FQGNSA. The CDR3 sequence is 14 residues long. The CDR3 is CASNLQGASETQYF. CDR3 bases: TGTGCCAGCAACCTACAGGGGGCTTCAGAGACCCAGTACTTC.

This clone turned up a few times. The genes are TRBV5-1 and TRBJ1-4, with TRBD1 identical over 9 bases. Trimming at V came to 4 bases and at J to 5 bases, leaving 3 bases not matched to a gene. The CDR3 length is 14 residues. Germline V lookup: CDR1 SGHRS, CDR2 YFSETQ. CDR3 sequence: CASSQGTGNEKLFF. For the CDR3, the DNA is TGCGCCAGCAGCCAGGGGACAGGGAATGAAAAACTGTTTTTT.

The chain links TRBV5-4 to TRBJ2-5; no clear D gene. Germline CDR1 reads SGHNT; CDR2 reads YYREEE (reference sequence). V was pared by 0 bases and J by 0 bases, with 6 bases between. CDR3 length: 14 amino acids. As DNA, the CDR3 is TGTGCCAGCAGCTTGGTGTCCTACCAAGAGACCCAGTACTTC. Its translation: CASSLVSYQETQYF.

This clone was seen a handful of times. This sequence joins TRBV5-1 and TRBJ1-2; 7 bases match TRBD1. The trim removed 0 bases at V and 8 bases at J, leaving 13 bases unmatched. The CDR3 length is 16 residues. Germline V CDR1 and CDR2: SGHRS, YFSETQ. CDR3: CASSLASGTAGGGYTF. The CDR3, as DNA: TGCGCCAGCAGCTTGGCTTCCGGGACAGCGGGCGGAGGCTACACCTTC. Based on the CDR3 plus reference TRBV5-1 and TRBJ1-2, the full variable domain is KAGVTQTPRYLIKTRGQQVTLSCSPISGHRSVSWYQQTPGQGLQFLFEYFSETQRNKGNFPGRFSGRQFSNSRSEMNVSTLELGDSALYLCASSLASGTAGGGYTFGSGTRLTVV.

V gene TRBV11-2 combines with J gene TRBJ1-5, with D possibly being TRBD1 (5 bases). Germline-derived CDR1 and CDR2 are SGHAT and FQNNGV. V was shortened by 7 bases and J by 2 bases, with 12 bases between the two germline ends. This CDR3 region has 14 residues. The CDR3 region is CASTPGPGNQPQHF. DNA for the CDR3: TGTGCCAGCACCCCAGGGCCCGGCAATCAGCCCCAGCATTTT.

This clone appeared a few times. The rearrangement uses TRBV18 and TRBJ1-3, with no clear D. Germline lookup yields CDR1 KGHSH and CDR2 LQKENI. This CDR3 comprises 13 residues. V was shortened by 3 bases and J by 4 bases, with 7 bases between the two germline ends. CDR3 in DNA: TGTGCCAGCTCACCCAGCGGGGGAAACACCATATATTTT. Amino acids: CASSPSGGNTIYF.

This chain connects TRBV7-6 to TRBJ2-1, with 8 bases identical to TRBD2. The CDR3 loop spans 16 amino acids. Unmatched junction bases numbered 6, after V lost 1 base and J lost 4 bases. Germline CDR1 and CDR2: SGHVS and FNYEAQ. In nucleotides, the CDR3 is TGTGCCAGCAGCTTAGGTGCAAGCGGGGGTTACAATGAGCAGTTCTTC. This sequence encodes CASSLGASGGYNEQFF.